One and the same sample provided the 6 T cell receptor beta chains below, sequenced in a study of blood T cell repertoires in COVID-19 (TCRdb year 2020). The library was produced with the immunoSEQ multiplex PCR assay. TCRdb holds this immuneACCESS table with in-frame rearrangements only. Some clones are missing; in checked studies, unresolved V genes explain under half, and the rest has no known cause. The sample table records 62,000 or so clones; about 90% of these occur just once. The leading ten clones occupy about 5% of the sample. Sequenced material: peripheral blood. The receptors were gathered from a human donor in a cohort sampled during active COVID-19.

This chain joins TRBV18 and TRBJ2-5; D call uncertain. Per germline, CDR1 KGHSH and CDR2 LQKENI. CDR3 size: 14 residues. V shed 8 bases and J shed 5 bases, with 18 bases lying between them. CDR3: CASTGSSHRETQYF. CDR3 sequence (DNA): TGTGCCAGCACCGGGTCCTCACATCGGGAGACCCAGTACTTC.

The CDR3 reads CASAKSGEPNTGELFF. The DNA of the CDR3 is TGCGCCAGCGCCAAATCCGGGGAACCGAACACCGGGGAGCTGTTTTTT. The V and J genes are TRBV5-1 and TRBJ2-2; tentatively, D is TRBD2 (5 bases). Germline CDR1 is SGHRS and CDR2 is YFSETQ. V lost 7 bases, J lost 0 bases, and 16 bases lay in between. This CDR3 comprises 16 residues.

CDR3 sequence reads: CASSSKYGIRGYTF. The CDR3, as DNA: TGTGCCAGCTCATCAAAGTACGGGATTCGGGGCTACACCTTC. The chain uses TRBV18 and TRBJ1-2; no clear D gene. CDR3 size: 14 residues. V lost 5 bases and J lost 8, with 18 bases in between. Germline lookup yields CDR1 KGHSH and CDR2 LQKENI.

This chain connects TRBV15 to TRBJ2-3; D ambiguous. Trimming took 4 bases from V and 0 from J, leaving 11 bases between them. The V gene's germline CDR1 is LNHNV and CDR2 YYDKDF (reference sequence). The CDR3 runs to 15 residues. The CDR3 here is CATSNQPRSTDTQYF. In DNA form, the CDR3 reads TGTGCCACCAGCAACCAACCACGGAGCACAGATACGCAGTATTTT.

The chain employs TRBV7-8 and TRBJ2-3; the D is unclear. The CDR3 extends over 13 amino acids. Germline lookup yields CDR1 SGHVS and CDR2 FQNEAQ. V dropped 2 bases and J dropped 0 bases, with 3 bases sitting between them. CDR3 sequence (DNA): TGTGCCAGCAGCTTACATAGCACAGATACGCAGTATTTT. It translates to CASSLHSTDTQYF.

V usage is TRBV4-2 and J usage is TRBJ1-2; D remains ambiguous. V lost 0 bases and J lost 6, with 11 bases in between. CDR3 length equals 14 residues. Germline V CDR1 and CDR2: LGHNA, YNFKEQ. CDR3 residues: CASSQEQVSDGYTF. CDR3 nucleotides: TGTGCCAGCAGCCAAGAGCAGGTCTCGGATGGCTACACCTTC.